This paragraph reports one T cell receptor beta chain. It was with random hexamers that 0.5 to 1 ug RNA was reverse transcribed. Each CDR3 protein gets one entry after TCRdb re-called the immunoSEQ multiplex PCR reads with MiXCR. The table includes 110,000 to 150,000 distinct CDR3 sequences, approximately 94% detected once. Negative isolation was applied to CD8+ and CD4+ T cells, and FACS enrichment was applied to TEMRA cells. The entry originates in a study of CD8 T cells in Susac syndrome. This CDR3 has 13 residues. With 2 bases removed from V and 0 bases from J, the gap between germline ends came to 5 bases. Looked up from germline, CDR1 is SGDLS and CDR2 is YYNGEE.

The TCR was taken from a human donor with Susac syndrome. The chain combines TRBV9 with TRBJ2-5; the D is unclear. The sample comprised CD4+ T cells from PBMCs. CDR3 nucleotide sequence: TGTGCCAGCAGCGTCTCGGACCAAGAGACCCAGTACTTC. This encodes CASSVSDQETQYF.